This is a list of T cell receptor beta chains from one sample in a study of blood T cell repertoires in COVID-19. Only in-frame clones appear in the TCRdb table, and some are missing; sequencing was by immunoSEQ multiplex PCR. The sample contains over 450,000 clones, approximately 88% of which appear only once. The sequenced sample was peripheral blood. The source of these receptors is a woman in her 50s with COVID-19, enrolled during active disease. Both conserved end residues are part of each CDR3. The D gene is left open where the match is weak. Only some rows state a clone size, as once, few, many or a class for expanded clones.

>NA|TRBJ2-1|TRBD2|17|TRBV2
CASRNPPGGNLYNEQFF
TGTGCCAGCCGCAATCCCCCGGGAGGGAACCTCTACAATGAGCAGTTCTTC
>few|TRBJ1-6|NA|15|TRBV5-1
CASSPPREGNSPLHF
TGCGCCAGCAGTCCTCCCAGGGAGGGAAATTCACCCCTCCACTTT
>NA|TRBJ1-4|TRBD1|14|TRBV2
CASSEGQGAGKLFF
TGTGCCAGCAGTGAGGGGCAGGGGGCGGGAAAACTGTTTTTT
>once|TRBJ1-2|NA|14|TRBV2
CASSKPGHGFGYTF
TGTGCCAGCAGTAAGCCGGGACATGGTTTTGGCTACACCTTC
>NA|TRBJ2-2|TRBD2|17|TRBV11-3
CASSLEGGGPATGELFF
TGTGCCAGCAGCTTAGAGGGCGGGGGGCCCGCCACCGGGGAGCTGTTTTTT
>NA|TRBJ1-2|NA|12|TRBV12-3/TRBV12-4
CASSYRTAGYTF
TGTGCCAGCAGTTACCGGACAGCGGGCTACACCTTC
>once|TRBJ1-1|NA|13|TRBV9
CASSPGGLAEAFF
TGTGCCAGCAGCCCCGGGGGGTTGGCTGAAGCTTTCTTT
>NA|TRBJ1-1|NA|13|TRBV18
CASSRGADTEAFF
TGTGCCAGCTCACGAGGTGCTGACACTGAAGCTTTCTTT
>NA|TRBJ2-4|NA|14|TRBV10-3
CAISDDSPANIQYF
TGTGCCATCAGTGACGACTCCCCGGCGAACATTCAGTACTTC
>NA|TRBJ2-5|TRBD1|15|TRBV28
CASSLGDRDRETQYF
TGTGCCAGCAGTTTGGGGGACAGGGATCGAGAGACCCAGTACTTC
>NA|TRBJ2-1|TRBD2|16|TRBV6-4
CASSDPGTSTHNEQFF
TGTGCCAGCAGTGATCCCGGGACTAGTACCCACAATGAGCAGTTCTTC
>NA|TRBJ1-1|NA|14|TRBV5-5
CASSLVGGSTEAFF
TGTGCCAGCAGCTTAGTGGGAGGGTCCACTGAAGCTTTCTTT
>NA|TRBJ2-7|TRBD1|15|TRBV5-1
CASSLRTGGFNEQYF
TGCGCCAGCAGTCTTCGGACAGGGGGCTTCAACGAGCAGTACTTC
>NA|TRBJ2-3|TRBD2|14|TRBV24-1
CATSEVGGADTQYF
TGTGCCACCAGTGAGGTGGGAGGGGCAGATACGCAGTATTTT
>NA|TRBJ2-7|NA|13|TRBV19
CASRPSVSYEQYF
TGTGCCAGTAGACCTTCGGTCTCCTACGAGCAGTACTTC
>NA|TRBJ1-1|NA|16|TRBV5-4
CASSTSWRGPNTEAFF
TGTGCCAGCAGCACCTCCTGGAGGGGCCCGAACACTGAAGCTTTCTTT
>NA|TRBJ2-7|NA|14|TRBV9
CASSPGSSSYEQYF
TGTGCCAGCAGTCCGGGGTCTTCATCCTACGAGCAGTACTTC
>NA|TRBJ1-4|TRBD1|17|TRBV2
CASSDPFLTGLNEKLFF
TGTGCCAGCAGTGACCCCTTCTTGACAGGGCTTAATGAAAAACTGTTTTTT
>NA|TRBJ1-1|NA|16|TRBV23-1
CASSQSDGQPNTEAFF
TGCGCCAGCAGTCAATCCGATGGACAGCCGAACACTGAAGCTTTCTTT
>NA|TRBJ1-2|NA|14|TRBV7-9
CASSLGGVRYGYTF
TGTGCCAGCAGCCTAGGGGGGGTTCGCTATGGCTACACCTTC
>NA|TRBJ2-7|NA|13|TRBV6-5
CASSRTPDGEQYF
TGTGCCAGCAGCCGGACACCCGACGGGGAGCAGTACTTC
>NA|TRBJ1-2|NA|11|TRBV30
CAWSVLEGYTF
TGTGCCTGGAGTGTGCTGGAGGGCTACACCTTC
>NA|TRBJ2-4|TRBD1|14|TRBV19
CASSGQGGKNIQYF
TGTGCCAGTAGTGGACAGGGTGGCAAAAACATTCAGTACTTC